The rows below give T cell receptor beta chains drawn from one sample of a study of cytomegalovirus exposure and HLA in healthy donors. Produced via immunoSEQ multiplex PCR; TCRdb's table is partial and in-frame only. This table has around 61,000 clones, more than 80% appearing once. The sequencing sample was made of PBMCs. The receptors stem from a man in his late teens or twenties in good health and CMV-seronegative. Each CDR3 is given with its conserved first and last residue. Each record gives: D gene, J gene, V gene, clone size, CDR3 DNA, CDR3 protein. D genes are given only for firm matches. The listing skips clone size in some rows; elsewhere it reads once, few, many or a size class.

d_call: NA
j_call: TRBJ1-2
v_call: TRBV4-1
clone_size: NA
cdr3_nt: TGCGCCAGCAGCCAAGAACCTGGGAGCTATGGCTACACCTTC
cdr3_aa: CASSQEPGSYGYTF

d_call: NA
j_call: TRBJ2-3
v_call: TRBV4-2
clone_size: NA
cdr3_nt: TGTGCCAGCAGCCAAGAGCGGGGGCTAAGCACAGATACGCAGTATTTT
cdr3_aa: CASSQERGLSTDTQYF

d_call: TRBD2
j_call: TRBJ2-1
v_call: TRBV28
clone_size: NA
cdr3_nt: TGTGCCAGCAGTTTGGTGACTAGCGGGAGGGTCAATGAGCAGTTCTTC
cdr3_aa: CASSLVTSGRVNEQFF

d_call: NA
j_call: TRBJ1-4
v_call: TRBV5-1
clone_size: NA
cdr3_nt: TGCGCCAGTACACGGGATTCCGGTGAAAAACTGTTTTTT
cdr3_aa: CASTRDSGEKLFF

d_call: TRBD2
j_call: TRBJ2-1
v_call: TRBV7-6
clone_size: NA
cdr3_nt: TGTGCCAGCAGCTTAGTTCTAGCGGGAGGGCTGAATGAGCAGTTCTTC
cdr3_aa: CASSLVLAGGLNEQFF

d_call: TRBD1
j_call: TRBJ2-7
v_call: TRBV6-6
clone_size: NA
cdr3_nt: TGTGCCAGCAGTTGGGGACAGCGCAACGAGCAGTACTTC
cdr3_aa: CASSWGQRNEQYF

d_call: TRBD1
j_call: TRBJ1-1
v_call: TRBV27
clone_size: NA
cdr3_nt: TGTGCCAGCAGTTTAACACGGGACAGGGTAAGGGGTACTGAAGCTTTCTTT
cdr3_aa: CASSLTRDRVRGTEAFF

d_call: TRBD1
j_call: TRBJ2-7
v_call: TRBV9
clone_size: once
cdr3_nt: TGTGCCAGCAGCGGAGAAAGACAGGGGGCTTACCACGAGCAGTACTTC
cdr3_aa: CASSGERQGAYHEQYF

d_call: NA
j_call: TRBJ1-1
v_call: TRBV28
clone_size: NA
cdr3_nt: TGTGCCAGCAGTTTAGGCGGGACCCCTCTGGGGGCTTTCTTT
cdr3_aa: CASSLGGTPLGAFF

d_call: TRBD1
j_call: TRBJ2-7
v_call: TRBV23-1
clone_size: NA
cdr3_nt: TGCGCCAGCAGTCAATGGAGCGGGGGACAGGGGGCTCCGTCCTACGAGCAGTACTTC
cdr3_aa: CASSQWSGGQGAPSYEQYF

d_call: TRBD1
j_call: TRBJ2-2
v_call: TRBV11-2
clone_size: NA
cdr3_nt: TGTGCCAGCAGATTGACAGGGGAAGAAACCGGGGAGCTGTTTTTT
cdr3_aa: CASRLTGEETGELFF

d_call: NA
j_call: TRBJ2-7
v_call: TRBV7-2
clone_size: NA
cdr3_nt: TGTGCCAGCAGCCGTGCCTTTCAGTTCAGAAGCTCCTACGAGCAGTACTTC
cdr3_aa: CASSRAFQFRSSYEQYF

d_call: TRBD2
j_call: TRBJ2-1
v_call: TRBV19
clone_size: NA
cdr3_nt: TGTGCCAGCAGAGCGGTTCTAGCGGGAGTAGCGGAGCAGTTCTTC
cdr3_aa: CASRAVLAGVAEQFF

d_call: NA
j_call: TRBJ1-4
v_call: TRBV4-3
clone_size: NA
cdr3_nt: TGCGCCAGCAGCCAAGATCTCGGGGGGCGCGAGTCTAGCGAAAAACTGTTTTTT
cdr3_aa: CASSQDLGGRESSEKLFF

d_call: NA
j_call: TRBJ1-2
v_call: TRBV18
clone_size: NA
cdr3_nt: TGTGCCAGCTCAGCTCGACAAGCTAACTATGGCTACACCTTC
cdr3_aa: CASSARQANYGYTF

d_call: TRBD2
j_call: TRBJ2-7
v_call: TRBV11-3
clone_size: NA
cdr3_nt: TGTGCCAGCAGCTTAGAATTGCGGGAGGGTTACTACGAGCAGTACTTC
cdr3_aa: CASSLELREGYYEQYF

d_call: NA
j_call: TRBJ1-5
v_call: TRBV28
clone_size: NA
cdr3_nt: TGTGCCAGCAGTACTCAGGGTTCCAATCAGCCCCAGCATTTT
cdr3_aa: CASSTQGSNQPQHF

d_call: TRBD2
j_call: TRBJ2-1
v_call: TRBV9
clone_size: NA
cdr3_nt: TGTGCCAGCAGCGTTACCTTTAGCGGGAGGGGTCAATGGAATGAGCAGTTCTTC
cdr3_aa: CASSVTFSGRGQWNEQFF

d_call: TRBD1
j_call: TRBJ2-7
v_call: TRBV7-8
clone_size: once
cdr3_nt: TGTGCCAGCAGCATCATGGACAGGGGATCCTACGAGCAGTACTTC
cdr3_aa: CASSIMDRGSYEQYF

d_call: NA
j_call: TRBJ1-2
v_call: TRBV29-1
clone_size: NA
cdr3_nt: TGCAGCGTTGTAGAAGAGACTAACTATGGCTACACCTTC
cdr3_aa: CSVVEETNYGYTF

d_call: TRBD1
j_call: TRBJ2-2
v_call: TRBV25-1
clone_size: once
cdr3_nt: TGTGCCAGCAGTTACGACAGGGTTTCGAACACCGGGGAGCTGTTTTTT
cdr3_aa: CASSYDRVSNTGELFF

d_call: TRBD2
j_call: TRBJ2-3
v_call: TRBV7-6
clone_size: NA
cdr3_nt: TGTGCCAGCAGCTTAAGCGGAGCGGGAGATTATGATACGCAGTATTTT
cdr3_aa: CASSLSGAGDYDTQYF

d_call: TRBD2
j_call: TRBJ2-3
v_call: TRBV7-8
clone_size: once
cdr3_nt: TGTGCCAGCAGCTTAGCGCGAGCGGGAGCGGCCGGTCCTCCTAGCACAGATACGCAGTATTTT
cdr3_aa: CASSLARAGAAGPPSTDTQYF

d_call: TRBD2
j_call: TRBJ2-5
v_call: TRBV7-2
clone_size: NA
cdr3_nt: TGTGCCAGCAGCTTAACTAGCGGTGTCCAAGAGACCCAGTACTTC
cdr3_aa: CASSLTSGVQETQYF

d_call: TRBD2
j_call: TRBJ2-3
v_call: TRBV19
clone_size: once
cdr3_nt: TGTGCCAGTAGTACTGTAGCGGGCGAGGGGACAGATACGCAGTATTTT
cdr3_aa: CASSTVAGEGTDTQYF

d_call: NA
j_call: TRBJ2-2
v_call: TRBV2
clone_size: NA
cdr3_nt: TGTGCCAGCAGTGAAACCGGGTTGGACACCGGGGAGCTGTTTTTT
cdr3_aa: CASSETGLDTGELFF

d_call: NA
j_call: TRBJ2-7
v_call: TRBV4-1
clone_size: NA
cdr3_nt: TGCGCCAGCAGCCAAGAATCGGAGGGGGAGCAGTACTTC
cdr3_aa: CASSQESEGEQYF

d_call: TRBD2
j_call: TRBJ2-5
v_call: TRBV10-3
clone_size: NA
cdr3_nt: TGTGCCATCAGTGACCGAGAGACTAGCGGGAGGGCCATTGAGACCCAGTACTTC
cdr3_aa: CAISDRETSGRAIETQYF

d_call: NA
j_call: TRBJ2-3
v_call: TRBV5-1
clone_size: NA
cdr3_nt: TGCGCCAGCAGCCTAGGACAAGGAGAGGATACGCAGTATTTT
cdr3_aa: CASSLGQGEDTQYF

d_call: NA
j_call: TRBJ2-3
v_call: TRBV28
clone_size: NA
cdr3_nt: TGTGCCAGCAGCCGACAGTCCACAGATACGCAGTATTTT
cdr3_aa: CASSRQSTDTQYF

d_call: NA
j_call: TRBJ1-2
v_call: TRBV4-3
clone_size: NA
cdr3_nt: TGCGCCAGCAGCCAAGATGTCCAGGGATGGGGCTACACCTTC
cdr3_aa: CASSQDVQGWGYTF

d_call: TRBD2
j_call: TRBJ2-7
v_call: TRBV5-5
clone_size: once
cdr3_nt: TGTGCCAGCAGCTTCCGGACTAGCGGGGAGTCCTACGAGCAGTACTTC
cdr3_aa: CASSFRTSGESYEQYF

d_call: NA
j_call: TRBJ2-5
v_call: TRBV7-2
clone_size: NA
cdr3_nt: TGTGCCAGCAGCCCAGGACAGACACAATCAGGGGCCCAGTACTTC
cdr3_aa: CASSPGQTQSGAQYF

d_call: TRBD2
j_call: TRBJ2-7
v_call: TRBV15
clone_size: NA
cdr3_nt: TGTGCCACCAGCAGCCGAGGGGAGCGGGGGGAGCAGTACTTC
cdr3_aa: CATSSRGERGEQYF

d_call: NA
j_call: TRBJ2-1
v_call: TRBV6-5
clone_size: NA
cdr3_nt: TGTGCCAGCAGTGAAGGGGGTCAGCAGTTCTTC
cdr3_aa: CASSEGGQQFF

d_call: NA
j_call: TRBJ1-4
v_call: TRBV6-5
clone_size: once
cdr3_nt: TGTGCCAGCAGTTACGAGCGGAAAGTTAATGAAAAACTGTTTTTT
cdr3_aa: CASSYERKVNEKLFF

d_call: NA
j_call: TRBJ2-1
v_call: TRBV5-8
clone_size: NA
cdr3_nt: TGTGCCAGCAGCCCCGGGATAGCCCACAATGAGCAGTTCTTC
cdr3_aa: CASSPGIAHNEQFF

d_call: NA
j_call: TRBJ1-2
v_call: TRBV10-1
clone_size: few
cdr3_nt: TGCGCCAGCAGTAATTACAGCTATGGCTACACCTTC
cdr3_aa: CASSNYSYGYTF

d_call: TRBD1
j_call: TRBJ1-1
v_call: TRBV4-3
clone_size: NA
cdr3_nt: TGCGCCAGCAGCCAAGGTTTTTCTGGGGACAGGGATACTTTGAACACTGAAGCTTTCTTT
cdr3_aa: CASSQGFSGDRDTLNTEAFF

d_call: NA
j_call: TRBJ2-5
v_call: TRBV6-6
clone_size: once
cdr3_nt: TGTGCCAGCAGTTACGAGGTGGCGGAGACCCAGTACTTC
cdr3_aa: CASSYEVAETQYF

d_call: NA
j_call: TRBJ1-1
v_call: TRBV18
clone_size: NA
cdr3_nt: TGTGCCAGCTCTCCCCAGGGCCTGAACACTGAAGCTTTCTTT
cdr3_aa: CASSPQGLNTEAFF

d_call: NA
j_call: TRBJ2-4
v_call: TRBV4-3
clone_size: NA
cdr3_nt: TGCGCCAGCAGCCAAGCCGGGAAGTCAGCCAAAAACATTCAGTACTTC
cdr3_aa: CASSQAGKSAKNIQYF

d_call: TRBD2
j_call: TRBJ2-3
v_call: TRBV5-4
clone_size: NA
cdr3_nt: TGTGCCAGCAGCTCCGGACTAGCGGGTTCTTACTGGGGAGCAGATACGCAGTATTTT
cdr3_aa: CASSSGLAGSYWGADTQYF

d_call: TRBD1
j_call: TRBJ2-5
v_call: TRBV2
clone_size: few
cdr3_nt: TGTGCCAGCACCAGACAGGGGATCGACATCCAAGAGACCCAGTACTTC
cdr3_aa: CASTRQGIDIQETQYF